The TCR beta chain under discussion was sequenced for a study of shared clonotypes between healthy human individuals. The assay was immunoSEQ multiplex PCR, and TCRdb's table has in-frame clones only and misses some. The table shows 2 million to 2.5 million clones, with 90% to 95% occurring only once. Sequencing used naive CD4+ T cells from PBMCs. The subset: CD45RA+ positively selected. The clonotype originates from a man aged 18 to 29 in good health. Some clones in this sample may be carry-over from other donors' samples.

The CDR3 DNA follows: TGTGCCAGCAGTTACTCGATTCGGGAGGGCAAGTGGGAGCAGTTCTTC. Protein: CASSYSIREGKWEQFF. V gene TRBV6-6 combines with J gene TRBJ2-1; 8 nucleotides line up with TRBD2. This CDR3 has 16 amino acids. Germline V gene lookup returns CDR1 MNHNY and CDR2 SVGAGI (reference sequence). Trimming at V came to 0 bases and at J to 10 bases, leaving 11 bases not matched to a gene.